The clone carrying this TCR beta chain was counted a few times. Its target is not known. These data belong to a study of response to subunit inactivated influenza vaccine. TCRdb used MiXCR to reprocess the RT-PCR reads, holding one entry per CDR3 protein. Among around 530,000 distinct CDR3 sequences listed, 16% were seen once. Trimming took 0 bases from V and 4 from J; bases not matched to a gene: 9. The CDR3 covers 19 residues. The germline CDR1 and CDR2 sequences are LGHDT and YNNKEL (reference sequence). Study-wide points: Authors suggested each seasonal flu vaccination may recruit only limited numbers of new T cells.

The source is a man aged 45 to 70 who received an inactivated influenza vaccine. The genes are TRBV3-1 and TRBJ2-3; the match to TRBD2 covers 14 bases. The source was CD4+ T cells sorted from PBMCs, collected around 25 months after vaccination. The CDR3 protein is CASSQDPRTSGRWADTQYF. CDR3 nucleotide sequence: TGTGCCAGCAGCCAAGATCCCCGGACTAGCGGGAGGTGGGCAGATACGCAGTATTTT.